Presented here are 15 T cell receptor beta chains from one specimen sequenced in a study of cytomegalovirus exposure and HLA in healthy donors. Repertoires were generated with immunoSEQ multiplex PCR, while TCRdb's copy carries only in-frame clones and drops some. The sample shows under 50,000 clones, 93% of them seen only once. Material: PBMCs. The receptor set was obtained from a woman between 18 and 29 years old in good health and CMV-seronegative.

The V call is TRBV21-1, the J call TRBJ1-2; TRBD1, as called in the table, went unchecked against the DNA. TRBV21-1 is an annotated pseudogene. The CDR3 is 15 amino acids. The CDR3 loop is CASSFRDRGVRGYTF. The CDR3 coding sequence is TGTGCCAGCAGCTTCCGGGACAGGGGTGTTCGAGGCTACACCTTC.

This chain uses TRBV6-6 with TRBJ2-2; D is ambiguous. CDR3 length: 12 residues. V lost 4 bases, J lost 4 bases, and 4 bases lay in between. Germline V gene data show CDR1 as MNHNY and CDR2 as SVGAGI (reference sequence). CDR3 in amino acids: CASSSSTGELFF. CDR3 sequence (DNA): TGTGCCAGCAGTTCTAGCACCGGGGAGCTGTTTTTT.

V usage is TRBV19 and J usage is TRBJ1-2; D gene uncertain. The V and J ends lost 6 bases and 4 bases respectively, with 12 bases between them. The CDR3 sequence is 13 residues long. CDR1 and CDR2 from the germline V gene are LNHDA and SQIVND (reference sequence). CDR3 sequence reads: CASSPEGSYGYTF. For the CDR3, the DNA is TGTGCCAGTAGCCCTGAGGGCAGCTATGGCTACACCTTC.

The J gene is TRBJ2-7, the V gene TRBV7-9, with D possibly being TRBD2 (6 bases). CDR1 is SEHNR, CDR2 FQNEAQ, per germline (reference sequence). The CDR3 has 12 amino acids. V was shortened by 2 bases and J by 7 bases, with 9 bases between the two germline ends. For the CDR3, the DNA is TGTGCCAGCAGCTTAACCGCGGGGGAGCAGTACTTC. This gives the protein CASSLTAGEQYF.

The table lists this clone with a count of one. The V gene is TRBV5-4, the J gene TRBJ2-7; 10 bases match TRBD1. Germline CDR1 and CDR2: SGHNT and YYREEE (reference sequence). This CDR3 comprises 16 residues. After removal of 3 bases from V and 4 bases from J, the junction contained 10 bases not matched to a gene. The CDR3: CASSSGDRGASYEQYF. CDR3 DNA: TGTGCCAGCAGCTCCGGGGACAGGGGTGCTAGTTACGAGCAGTACTTC.

The CDR3 DNA reads TGCGCCAGCAGCTTGGAGGGGACAGGGGCCGGCTATGGCTACACCTTC. Residues: CASSLEGTGAGYGYTF. The rearrangement uses TRBV5-1 and TRBJ1-2; 10 bases match TRBD1. Trimming at V came to 0 bases and at J to 4 bases, leaving 6 bases not matched to a gene. The CDR3 totals 16 residues. Germline V gene sequence: CDR1 SGHRS, CDR2 YFSETQ.

The chain carries TRBV6-1 and TRBJ2-2; 7 bases line up with TRBD2. This CDR3 comprises 17 residues. Trimming at V came to 1 base and at J to 8 bases, leaving 13 bases not matched to a gene. Per the germline V gene, CDR1 is MNHNS and CDR2 is SASEGT. The DNA for the CDR3 is TGTGCCAGCAGTGAAGTTAGGGGAGGCGGGAGAGCGGGGGAGCTGTTTTTT. Its protein product is CASSEVRGGGRAGELFF.

The V gene is TRBV6-6, the J gene TRBJ1-4, with TRBD1 identical over 9 bases. This CDR3 comprises 15 residues. The J segment lost 7 bases and the V segment lost 0 bases, leaving 3 bases of the junction unmatched. Germline V gives CDR1 MNHNY, CDR2 SVGAGI (reference sequence). The CDR3 loop reads CASSYSDRGGEKLFF. In DNA form, the CDR3 reads TGTGCCAGCAGTTACTCCGACAGGGGGGGTGAAAAACTGTTTTTT.

As to this clone: Other nucleotide sequences from this sample produce the same CDR3. CDR3: CASSIAGGNQPQHF. The CDR3 DNA sequence: TGTGCCAGTAGTATTGCGGGGGGCAATCAGCCCCAGCATTTT. J is TRBJ1-5 and V is TRBV19; perhaps TRBD1 as D (5 bases). From germline, CDR1 is LNHDA and CDR2 SQIVND (reference sequence). CDR3 length: 14 amino acids. The V and J ends lost 3 bases and 2 bases respectively, with 8 bases between them.

Only a few counts were recorded for this clone. The V call is TRBV6-4, the J call TRBJ1-1; the D gene is possibly TRBD1 (5 bases). Germline-derived CDR1 and CDR2 are MRHNA and SNTAGT. Trimming cost V 5 bases and J 1 base, with 8 bases left between them. This CDR3 spans 13 amino acids. The CDR3 DNA sequence: TGTGCCAGCAGTACGACAGAGAACACTGAAGCTTTCTTT. It yields the protein CASSTTENTEAFF.

This rearrangement joins TRBV5-5 to TRBJ1-2; 9 bases are a match to TRBD1. V was pared by 4 bases and J by 3 bases, with 4 bases of the junction left unmatched. Germline values: CDR1 SGHKS, CDR2 YYEKEE (reference sequence). The CDR3 has 14 amino acids. The CDR3 nucleotides are TGTGCCAGCAGCGCGGGACAGGGAGACTATGGCTACACCTTC. Protein sequence: CASSAGQGDYGYTF. Drawing the rest from reference TRBV5-5 and TRBJ1-2, the complete variable domain is DAGVTQSPTHLIKTRGQQVTLRCSPISGHKSVSWYQQVLGQGPQFIFQYYEKEERGRGNFPDRFSARQFPNYSSELNVNALLLGDSALYLCASSAGQGDYGYTFGSGTRLTVV.

CDR3 DNA: TGCGCCAGCAGCTTCACCGGGACTACGGACTATGGCTACACCTTC. Its protein is CASSFTGTTDYGYTF. The chain joins TRBV5-1 to TRBJ1-2; D is possibly TRBD1 (5 bases). Germline CDR1 is SGHRS and CDR2 is YFSETQ. CDR3 size: 15 residues. V lost 2 bases and J lost 3, with 14 bases in between.

This chain connects TRBV6-5 to TRBJ1-2; perhaps TRBD1 as D (5 bases). Germline CDR1 reads MNHEY; CDR2 reads SVGAGI. This CDR3 comprises 15 residues. V was shortened by 7 bases and J by 0 bases, with 15 bases between the two germline ends. CDR3 bases: TGTGCCAGCACGCAGGGTATCTTAGCTAACTATGGCTACACCTTC. Protein product: CASTQGILANYGYTF.

V and J are TRBV28 and TRBJ1-5; TRBD1 might be the D (5 bases). V lost 11 bases to trimming and J lost 0 bases, with 11 bases between them. The CDR3 runs to 13 residues. Germline CDR1 MDHEN, CDR2 SYDVKM. CDR3 nucleotide sequence: TGTGCCGTTCGCGGGGGTAGCAATCAGCCCCAGCATTTT. Encoded protein: CAVRGGSNQPQHF.

The chain links TRBV5-1 to TRBJ2-1; 7 bases align to TRBD2. Germline V lookup: CDR1 SGHRS, CDR2 YFSETQ. The CDR3 covers 15 residues. With 2 bases clipped from V and 5 bases from J, the junction kept 7 bases outside the gene matches. This CDR3 is CASSFTGTTHNEQFF. The CDR3 DNA reads as TGCGCCAGCAGCTTCACCGGGACTACTCACAATGAGCAGTTCTTC.